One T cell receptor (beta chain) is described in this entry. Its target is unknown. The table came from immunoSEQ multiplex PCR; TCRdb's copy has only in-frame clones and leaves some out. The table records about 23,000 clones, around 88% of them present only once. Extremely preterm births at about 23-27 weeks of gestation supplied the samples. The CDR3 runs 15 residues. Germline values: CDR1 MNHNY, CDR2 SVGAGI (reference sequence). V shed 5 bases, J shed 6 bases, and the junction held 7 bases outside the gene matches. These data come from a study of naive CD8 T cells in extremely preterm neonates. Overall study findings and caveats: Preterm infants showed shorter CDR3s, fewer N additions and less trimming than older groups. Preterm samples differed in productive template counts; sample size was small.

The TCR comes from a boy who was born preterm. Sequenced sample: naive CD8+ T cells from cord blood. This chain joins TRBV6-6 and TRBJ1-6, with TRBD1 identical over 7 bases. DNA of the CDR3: TGTGCCAGCAGTCTATACAGGGGTAGTAATTCACCCCTCCACTTT. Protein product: CASSLYRGSNSPLHF.